Reported below is one TCR beta chain. Reverse transcription of roughly 0.5 to 1 ug RNA was carried out with random hexamers. Via MiXCR, TCRdb re-called the immunoSEQ multiplex PCR reads, giving one row per CDR3 protein. The sample holds under 200,000 distinct CDR3 sequences, 95% to 96% seen once. The record originates from a study of CD8 T cells in Susac syndrome. In germline, CDR1 is DFQATT, CDR2 SNEGSKA (reference sequence). The CDR3 is 13 residues long. The V end lost 1 base, the J end lost 7 bases, and 10 bases lay between the germline ends. This TCR derives from a human donor with Susac syndrome. The source material was CD4+ T cells from PBMCs. The rearrangement links TRBV20-1 to TRBJ1-4; D unclear. Here the CDR3 reads CSARGQWGEKLFF. The CDR3 nucleotides are TGCAGTGCTAGAGGGCAGTGGGGTGAAAAACTGTTTTTT.